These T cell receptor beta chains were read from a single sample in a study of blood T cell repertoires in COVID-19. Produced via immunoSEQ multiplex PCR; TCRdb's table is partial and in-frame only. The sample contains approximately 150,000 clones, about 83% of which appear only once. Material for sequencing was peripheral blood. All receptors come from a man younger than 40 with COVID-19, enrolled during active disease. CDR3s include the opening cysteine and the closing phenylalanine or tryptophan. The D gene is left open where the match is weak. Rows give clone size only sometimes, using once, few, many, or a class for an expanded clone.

CDR3 DNA: TGTGCCAGCAGTTACTCGTACAGTGAATATGGCTACACCTTC
CDR3 protein: CASSYSYSEYGYTF
D gene: NA
CDR3 length: 14
J gene: TRBJ1-2
clone size: NA
V gene: TRBV6-5

CDR3 DNA: TGTGCCAGCAGGCCTTTAGGCGGGGGCACCTACAATGAGCAGTTCTTC
CDR3 protein: CASRPLGGGTYNEQFF
D gene: NA
CDR3 length: 16
J gene: TRBJ2-1
clone size: NA
V gene: TRBV5-4

CDR3 DNA: TGTGCCAGCAGCCCCGGGGACTCAAGGAACAATGAGCAGTTCTTC
CDR3 protein: CASSPGDSRNNEQFF
D gene: NA
CDR3 length: 15
J gene: TRBJ2-1
clone size: NA
V gene: TRBV7-3

CDR3 DNA: TGTGCCAGCAGTGGGACAGGGACAGATACGCAGTATTTT
CDR3 protein: CASSGTGTDTQYF
D gene: TRBD1
CDR3 length: 13
J gene: TRBJ2-3
clone size: NA
V gene: TRBV28

CDR3 DNA: TGCGCCAGCAGCCAAGATGTCGGACAGGGGGCCGATGAAAAACTGTTTTTT
CDR3 protein: CASSQDVGQGADEKLFF
D gene: TRBD1
CDR3 length: 17
J gene: TRBJ1-4
clone size: once
V gene: TRBV4-3

CDR3 DNA: TGTGCCAGCAGCTCCCAGGGGAGGAACACTGAAGCTTTCTTT
CDR3 protein: CASSSQGRNTEAFF
D gene: NA
CDR3 length: 14
J gene: TRBJ1-1
clone size: NA
V gene: TRBV7-9

CDR3 DNA: TGTGCCAGCAGCCAAGGGTACGGGAGAACAGATACGCAGTATTTT
CDR3 protein: CASSQGYGRTDTQYF
D gene: NA
CDR3 length: 15
J gene: TRBJ2-3
clone size: NA
V gene: TRBV14

CDR3 DNA: TGTGCCAGCAGTCAGATCGAGACCCAGTACTTC
CDR3 protein: CASSQIETQYF
D gene: NA
CDR3 length: 11
J gene: TRBJ2-5
clone size: NA
V gene: TRBV28

CDR3 DNA: TGTGCCAGTAGTAACCACGGGGGGGTCGTTCAATCACCCCTCCACTTT
CDR3 protein: CASSNHGGVVQSPLHF
D gene: NA
CDR3 length: 16
J gene: TRBJ1-6
clone size: NA
V gene: TRBV19

CDR3 DNA: TGTGCCAGCGCACCCACGGGGGGAGGTAATTCACCCCTCCACTTT
CDR3 protein: CASAPTGGGNSPLHF
D gene: NA
CDR3 length: 15
J gene: TRBJ1-6
clone size: NA
V gene: TRBV6-6

CDR3 DNA: TGTGCCAGCAGCTCCCACGCCGGGAACTATGGCTACACCTTC
CDR3 protein: CASSSHAGNYGYTF
D gene: NA
CDR3 length: 14
J gene: TRBJ1-2
clone size: NA
V gene: TRBV3-1/TRBV3-2

CDR3 DNA: TGTGCCAGCAGTTTACGGACAGGACTTGAAGCTTTCTTT
CDR3 protein: CASSLRTGLEAFF
D gene: TRBD1
CDR3 length: 13
J gene: TRBJ1-1
clone size: once
V gene: TRBV12-3/TRBV12-4

CDR3 DNA: TGTGCCAGCAGCTCTCACACCGGGGAGCTGTTTTTT
CDR3 protein: CASSSHTGELFF
D gene: NA
CDR3 length: 12
J gene: TRBJ2-2
clone size: NA
V gene: TRBV7-3

CDR3 DNA: TGTGCCAGCAGTTACATGGCAGGGGGAAACACCATATATTTT
CDR3 protein: CASSYMAGGNTIYF
D gene: NA
CDR3 length: 14
J gene: TRBJ1-3
clone size: few
V gene: TRBV6-5

CDR3 DNA: TGTGCCAGCAGCGTAGTCGGTAGCGGGAATTGGGAGACCCAGTACTTC
CDR3 protein: CASSVVGSGNWETQYF
D gene: TRBD2
CDR3 length: 16
J gene: TRBJ2-5
clone size: NA
V gene: TRBV9

CDR3 DNA: TGTGCCAGCAGCCCAGGGATTACAGATACGCAGTATTTT
CDR3 protein: CASSPGITDTQYF
D gene: NA
CDR3 length: 13
J gene: TRBJ2-3
clone size: NA
V gene: TRBV7-9

CDR3 DNA: TGCGCCAGCAGCCCGCTACAGATCCCGAACACTGAAGCTTTCTTT
CDR3 protein: CASSPLQIPNTEAFF
D gene: NA
CDR3 length: 15
J gene: TRBJ1-1
clone size: NA
V gene: TRBV5-1

CDR3 DNA: TGTGCCAGCAGCTTAGGGGTGGAGACAGCATACGAGCAGTACTTC
CDR3 protein: CASSLGVETAYEQYF
D gene: NA
CDR3 length: 15
J gene: TRBJ2-7
clone size: NA
V gene: TRBV7-9

CDR3 DNA: TGTGCCTGGAGCCGGGACAGGGGGACTGAAGCTTTCTTT
CDR3 protein: CAWSRDRGTEAFF
D gene: TRBD1
CDR3 length: 13
J gene: TRBJ1-1
clone size: NA
V gene: TRBV30

CDR3 DNA: TGTGCCAGCAGCTCGGGACAGGCGAACTATGGCTACACCTTC
CDR3 protein: CASSSGQANYGYTF
D gene: TRBD1
CDR3 length: 14
J gene: TRBJ1-2
clone size: NA
V gene: TRBV11-2

CDR3 DNA: TGTGCCAGCAGCTTAAACGGGGGCACTGAAGCTTTCTTT
CDR3 protein: CASSLNGGTEAFF
D gene: NA
CDR3 length: 13
J gene: TRBJ1-1
clone size: NA
V gene: TRBV7-3

CDR3 DNA: TGTGCCAGCAGTTGGGTAGGTAGGACTATCCTCTACAATGAGCAGTTCTTC
CDR3 protein: CASSWVGRTILYNEQFF
D gene: NA
CDR3 length: 17
J gene: TRBJ2-1
clone size: NA
V gene: TRBV6-2/TRBV6-3

CDR3 DNA: TGTGCCAGCAGCTTAGGATCGGCAGGATGGTCGAAGCCCCAGCATTTT
CDR3 protein: CASSLGSAGWSKPQHF
D gene: NA
CDR3 length: 16
J gene: TRBJ1-5
clone size: few
V gene: TRBV7-2

CDR3 DNA: TGTGCCAGCAGCCCGCCGCGGGGAGGGAGTCGGCATGAGCAGTTCTTC
CDR3 protein: CASSPPRGGSRHEQFF
D gene: TRBD2
CDR3 length: 16
J gene: TRBJ2-1
clone size: NA
V gene: TRBV4-2

CDR3 DNA: TGCGCCAGCAGGGACCTTAGCGGGAGGGCTGGGGACGAGCAGTTCTTC
CDR3 protein: CASRDLSGRAGDEQFF
D gene: TRBD2
CDR3 length: 16
J gene: TRBJ2-1
clone size: NA
V gene: TRBV10-2

CDR3 DNA: TGTGCCAGCAGCCCAGGGACAGCCTCCTACGAGCAGTACTTC
CDR3 protein: CASSPGTASYEQYF
D gene: TRBD1
CDR3 length: 14
J gene: TRBJ2-7
clone size: many
V gene: TRBV11-1

CDR3 DNA: TGTGCCAGCAGTTCAAATCAGCCCCAGCATTTT
CDR3 protein: CASSSNQPQHF
D gene: NA
CDR3 length: 11
J gene: TRBJ1-5
clone size: few
V gene: TRBV6-1